This is a list of T cell receptor beta chains from one sample in a study of T cell responses to AZD1222 COVID-19 vaccine. Sequenced by immunoSEQ multiplex PCR; TCRdb stores in-frame clones only, minus some. The data hold about 56,000 clones, with roughly 90% observed a single time. The sample was peripheral blood, taken 28 days after the second AZD1222 dose. The receptor source for this set is an adult who received the AZD1222 COVID-19 vaccine. CDR3s include the opening cysteine and the closing phenylalanine or tryptophan. The order of the fields is V gene, D gene, J gene, clone size, CDR3 DNA, CDR3 protein. D genes are given only for firm matches. Only part of the rows carry a size: once, few, many, or a class if the clone is expanded.

TRBV7-9	TRBD2	TRBJ2-3	-	TGTGCCAGCAGCGCCGGGACTAGCGGGACGAGCACAGATACGCAGTATTTT	CASSAGTSGTSTDTQYF
TRBV5-8	TRBD1	TRBJ1-4	-	TGTGCCAGCAGCTCGGGACAGTATAATGAAAAACTGTTTTTT	CASSSGQYNEKLFF
TRBV5-1	-	TRBJ2-3	once	TGCGCCAGCAGCGCGTTCACTAGCAATCAAGATACGCAGTATTTT	CASSAFTSNQDTQYF
TRBV6-5	TRBD1	TRBJ1-2	few	TGTGCCAGCAGACTCGCAGGGGGGGCAAATGGCTACACCTTC	CASRLAGGANGYTF
TRBV28	TRBD1	TRBJ1-2	-	TGTGCCAGCACCCAGGGGGGGACAGCAGCTAGAGGCTACACCTTC	CASTQGGTAARGYTF
TRBV11-1	TRBD1	TRBJ2-1	-	TGTGCCAGCAGCTCGACAGGGAATGAGCAGTTCTTC	CASSSTGNEQFF
TRBV11-2	-	TRBJ2-2	-	TGTGCCAGCAGCCCCCCCTTGAACACCGGGGAGCTGTTTTTT	CASSPPLNTGELFF
TRBV2	-	TRBJ1-2	-	TGTGCCAGCCGGGGGTACTATGGCTACACCTTC	CASRGYYGYTF
TRBV2	TRBD1	TRBJ1-2	-	TGTGCCAGCAGTGAATCCGGGACAGACTACACCTTC	CASSESGTDYTF
TRBV2	TRBD1	TRBJ2-1	-	TGTGCCAGCAGGCAACGACAGGGGGCGACCTACAATGAGCAGTTCTTC	CASRQRQGATYNEQFF
TRBV7-9	-	TRBJ2-1	-	TGTGCCAGCAGCTTAACCTACAATGAGCAGTTCTTC	CASSLTYNEQFF
TRBV28	-	TRBJ2-1	-	TGTGCCAGCAGAAAATACAATGAGCAGTTCTTC	CASRKYNEQFF
TRBV7-8	TRBD1	TRBJ2-7	-	TGTGCCAGCAGCCGCCTATCCCAGGGGGTCCTACGGGAGCAGTACTTC	CASSRLSQGVLREQYF
TRBV4-1	TRBD2	TRBJ2-2	-	TGCGCCAGCAGCCGGCGACTAGCGGGGGGCTCCCTCACCGGGGAGCTGTTTTTT	CASSRRLAGGSLTGELFF
TRBV24-1	-	TRBJ2-3	-	TGTGCCACCAGGGCGGGGCCCGGGGCAGATACGCAGTATTTT	CATRAGPGADTQYF
TRBV6-5	-	TRBJ2-7	-	TGTGCCAGCAGTTACTCGAGACACGAGCAGTACTTC	CASSYSRHEQYF
TRBV9	-	TRBJ2-2	-	TGTGCCAGCAGCGTAGGGGGGGCCCTGAGCGGGGAGCTGTTTTTT	CASSVGGALSGELFF
TRBV3-1/TRBV3-2	-	TRBJ1-2	-	TGTGCCAGCAGCCCGGAGAGGCAGAACTATGGCTACACCTTC	CASSPERQNYGYTF
TRBV3-1/TRBV3-2	-	TRBJ1-5	once	TGTGCCAGCAGCCAAGGGGCGGGATATAGCAATCAGCCCCAGCATTTT	CASSQGAGYSNQPQHF
TRBV7-2	-	TRBJ1-5	-	TGTGCCAGCAGCTTAGGGCCGCAAAATCAGCCCCAGCATTTT	CASSLGPQNQPQHF
TRBV28	-	TRBJ2-3	-	TGTGCCAGCACCATACGATCCCCCGGAACGCAGTATTTT	CASTIRSPGTQYF
TRBV7-6	TRBD1	TRBJ2-1	-	TGTGCCAGCAGTCCCGGGACAGACAATGAGCAGTTCTTC	CASSPGTDNEQFF
TRBV5-1	TRBD2	TRBJ2-7	-	TGCGCCAGCAGCTCTCGGGGACTAGCGGGATTCTCCTACGAGCAGTACTTC	CASSSRGLAGFSYEQYF
TRBV24-1	TRBD1	TRBJ1-1	-	TGTGCCACCAGTGCGGGACAGGGATCCACTGAAGCTTTCTTT	CATSAGQGSTEAFF
TRBV7-8	TRBD1	TRBJ2-2	-	TGTGCCAGCAGCTCCATGGGACAGCTAACCGGGGAGCTGTTTTTT	CASSSMGQLTGELFF
TRBV5-1	TRBD2	TRBJ2-7	once	TGCGCCAGCAGCTTTGAACCGGGACTAGCGGGAGTCGAGCAGTACTTC	CASSFEPGLAGVEQYF
TRBV28	-	TRBJ1-1	few	TGTGCCAGCAGCCATTATACAGGGAAACGAGACACTGAAGCTTTCTTT	CASSHYTGKRDTEAFF
TRBV27	-	TRBJ1-2	-	TGTGCCAGCAGCTCGTCCCCGGCAGCCTTCTACACCTTC	CASSSSPAAFYTF
TRBV9	-	TRBJ2-2	-	TGTGCCAGCAGCGTCGCGGGACATAACACCGGGGAGCTGTTTTTT	CASSVAGHNTGELFF
TRBV30	-	TRBJ2-7	-	TGTGCCTGGGGAGGATTCGACGAGCAGTACTTC	CAWGGFDEQYF
TRBV6-5	TRBD1	TRBJ2-7	-	TGTGCCAGCAGTTTGGCCCGGACAGGGATTGGCGAGCAGTACTTC	CASSLARTGIGEQYF
TRBV4-1	-	TRBJ2-5	few	TGCGCCAGCAGCCATCCCGGTGGCGGGGCGAAGACCCAGTACTTC	CASSHPGGGAKTQYF
TRBV28	-	TRBJ1-5	-	TGTGCCAGCACCTCAGGATCCGCACCCCAGCATTTT	CASTSGSAPQHF
TRBV28	TRBD2	TRBJ2-1	-	TGTGCCAGCAGTAAAAGACTAGCGAGCTCTACTTCCTACAATGAGCAGTTCTTC	CASSKRLASSTSYNEQFF
TRBV28	-	TRBJ2-3	-	TGTGCCAGCAGTTTGGAGGGTCATACGCAGTATTTT	CASSLEGHTQYF
TRBV18	-	TRBJ1-6	once	TGTGCCAGCTCACCCACAGACTCAGCCTATAATTCACCCCTCCACTTT	CASSPTDSAYNSPLHF
TRBV7-6	TRBD1	TRBJ2-1	-	TGTGCCAGCAGCTCCCCAGTCGCAGGGGGTGAGCAGTTCTTC	CASSSPVAGGEQFF
TRBV27	TRBD1	TRBJ1-4	-	TGTGCCAGCAGTCCGCTTGGACAGGGGCTTAATGAAAAACTGTTTTTT	CASSPLGQGLNEKLFF
TRBV18	TRBD1	TRBJ1-5	-	TGTGCCAGCTCACCGCCGGGACAGGGGAATCAGCCCCAGCATTTT	CASSPPGQGNQPQHF
TRBV19	-	TRBJ1-5	-	TGTGCCACCCGAAGGGCTAGCAATCAGCCCCAGCATTTT	CATRRASNQPQHF
TRBV7-8	-	TRBJ2-7	once	TGTGCCAGCAGCTTAATCTCATATGGGGGCCACGAGCAGTACTTC	CASSLISYGGHEQYF
TRBV11-2	-	TRBJ2-4	once	TGTGCCAGCAGCTTATACGTTCTCGAAAACATTCAGTACTTC	CASSLYVLENIQYF
TRBV7-9	TRBD2	TRBJ2-3	-	TGTGCCAGCAGCCCGACTAGCAGAGATACGCAGTATTTT	CASSPTSRDTQYF
TRBV19	-	TRBJ1-1	-	TGTGCCAGTGTCCAGGGCTACACTGAAGCTTTCTTT	CASVQGYTEAFF
TRBV4-1	-	TRBJ1-3	-	TGCGCCAGCAGCGTACGCCAGGCAGACAGCTTCTCTGGAAACACCATATATTTT	CASSVRQADSFSGNTIYF